This T cell receptor (beta chain) came from a study of blood T cell repertoires in COVID-19. V gave up 7 bases and J gave up 1 base, with 16 bases separating them. The CDR3 contains 15 residues. Germline loops: CDR1 SGHVS, CDR2 FNYEAQ. The protocol was immunoSEQ multiplex PCR, while the TCRdb copy is restricted to in-frame clones and leaves out a portion. The sample holds some 88,000 clones; over 75% are singletons and the top ten take 3.5% to 4%. This receptor was obtained from a man aged 55-75 years with acute or convalescent COVID-19. This chain joins TRBV7-6 and TRBJ1-1; D may be TRBD1 (5 bases). Sequenced material: peripheral blood. CDR3 sequence: CASTNSIGGNTEAFF. The CDR3 nucleotides read TGTGCCAGCACAAACTCGATCGGGGGGAACACTGAAGCTTTCTTT.